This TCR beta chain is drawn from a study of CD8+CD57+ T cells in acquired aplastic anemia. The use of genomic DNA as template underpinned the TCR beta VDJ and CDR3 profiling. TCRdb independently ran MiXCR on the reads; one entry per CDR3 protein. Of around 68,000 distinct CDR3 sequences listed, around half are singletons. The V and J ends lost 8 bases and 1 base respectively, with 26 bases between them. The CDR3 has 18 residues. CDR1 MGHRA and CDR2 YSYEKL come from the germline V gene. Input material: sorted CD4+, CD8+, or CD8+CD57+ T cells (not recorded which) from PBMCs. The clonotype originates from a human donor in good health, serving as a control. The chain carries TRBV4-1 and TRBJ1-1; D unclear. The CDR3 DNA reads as TGCGCCAGCCGCCCGTTCGGTCTAGTTGAGAGCAAGAACACTGAAGCTTTCTTT. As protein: CASRPFGLVESKNTEAFF.